The 16 T cell receptor beta chains listed next were all sequenced from one sample in a study of molecular identifiers for immune sequencing clone quantification. One entry per CDR3 protein results from TCRdb running MiXCR on the PCR reads. The data contain over 300,000 distinct CDR3 sequences, about 23% of them singletons. Material: naive CD8+ T cells from blood, with Jurkat cell RNA spiked in. Documented subset: FACS-sorted CD8+CD4-CCR7+CD45RA+ naive T cells. The receptors here all came from a human donor in good health. Some libraries in this study had Jurkat cell RNA spiked in.

As concerns this clonotype: An end of the junction differs from the germline gene, which may be a read error. This chain links TRBV2 with TRBJ1-3, with no clear D. Germline CDR1 is SNHLY and CDR2 is FYNNEI. The CDR3 runs to 13 residues. Here the CDR3 reads CAGSETAGNTIYF. In DNA form, the CDR3 reads TGTGCCGGCAGTGAAACAGCTGGAAACACCATATATTTT.

The rearrangement uses TRBV7-2 and TRBJ2-1; 12 nucleotides align to TRBD2. The CDR3 consists of 15 residues. Germline values: CDR1 SGHTA, CDR2 FQGNSA. The J segment lost 8 bases and the V segment lost 8 bases, leaving 10 bases of the junction unmatched. CDR3 sequence: CASQTKLAGGYEQFF. DNA for the CDR3: TGTGCCAGCCAGACCAAACTAGCGGGGGGCTATGAGCAGTTCTTC.

Note on this clonotype: One base away lies a much larger clone, so this may be a sequencing read error. The rearrangement joins TRBV9 to TRBJ1-1; D gene ambiguous. The CDR3 loop spans 12 amino acids. The germline V gene has CDR1 SGDLS and CDR2 YYNGEE. The CDR3 DNA is TGTGTCAGCAGCACCGGTGACACTGAAGCTTTCTTT. Amino acids: CVSSTGDTEAFF. The full variable domain, with the rest looked up from reference TRBV9 and TRBJ1-1, is DSGVTQTPKHLITATGQRVTLRCSPRSGDLSVYWYQQSLDQGLQFLIQYYNGEERAKGNILERFSAQQFPDLHSELNLSSLELGDSALYFCVSSTGDTEAFFGQGTRLTVV.

Concerning this clonotype: A much larger clone lies a single base off, so this may be a read error. V usage is TRBV28 and J usage is TRBJ2-5, with 10 bases that match TRBD2. CDR1 and CDR2 from the germline V gene are MDHEN and SYDVKM. This CDR3 is built from 15 residues. V lost 6 bases to trimming and J lost 7 bases; unmatched junction nucleotides: 11. The CDR3 sequence: CASSPIAGGGGTQYF. The CDR3 coding sequence is TGTGCCAGCAGCCCAATAGCGGGAGGAGGTGGGACCCAGTACTTC.

About this clonotype: A junction end diverges from the germline sequence, so it may reflect a read error. The rearrangement uses TRBV6-2 or TRBV6-3 and TRBJ1-5; TRBD1 might be the D (5 bases). The CDR3 consists of 13 residues. CDR1 MNHEY and CDR2 SVGEGT come from the germline V gene. The CDR3: CASSYWGNQPQQF. CDR3 DNA: TGTGCCAGCAGTTACTGGGGGAATCAGCCCCAGCAATTT.

This rearrangement joins TRBV15 to TRBJ2-7; the match to TRBD1 covers 8 bases. CDR1 and CDR2 from the germline V gene are LNHNV and YYDKDF (reference sequence). The length of the CDR3 is 16 residues. V trimming: 3 bases; J trimming: 5 bases; junction bases outside the gene matches: 12. The CDR3 nucleotides are TGTGCCACCAGCAGGGCCGGGACAGGTACTTCCCACGAGCAGTACTTC. This codes for CATSRAGTGTSHEQYF.

This clonotype has at least ten counts. The V call is TRBV28, the J call TRBJ2-7; D unclear. There are 13 residues in the CDR3. The V and J ends lost 3 bases and 2 bases respectively, with 8 bases between them. In germline, CDR1 is MDHEN, CDR2 SYDVKM. The CDR3 region has the DNA TGTGCCAGCAGTTTGGAACACACCTACGAGCAGTACTTC. Translation: CASSLEHTYEQYF.

This clonotype has ten or more counts. The gene calls are TRBV7-6 and TRBJ2-5; D gene ambiguous. Germline loops: CDR1 SGHVS, CDR2 FNYEAQ. This CDR3 region has 12 residues. V was cut by 8 bases and J by 5 bases, with 12 bases left in between. Written as DNA, the CDR3 is TGTGCCAGCTCGACGAGCTGGGAGACCCAGTACTTC. The encoded protein is CASSTSWETQYF.

J is TRBJ2-7 and V is TRBV28; TRBD2 is a possible D gene (6 bases). V was cut by 3 bases and J by 7 bases, with 16 bases left in between. Germline CDR1 reads MDHEN; CDR2 reads SYDVKM. This CDR3 comprises 14 residues. CDR3 nucleotides: TGTGCCAGCAGTTTGGGAGGATTCCCTTGGGAGCAGTACTTC. Protein: CASSLGGFPWEQYF. The variable domain in full, completed from reference TRBV28 and TRBJ2-7, reads DVKVTQSSRYLVKRTGEKVFLECVQDMDHENMFWYRQDPGLGLRLIYFSYDVKMKEKGDIPEGYSVSREKKERFSLILESASTNQTSMYLCASSLGGFPWEQYFGPGTRLTVT.

This chain joins TRBV28 and TRBJ2-5; no definite D call. V was shortened by 8 bases and J by 0 bases, with 16 bases between the two germline ends. CDR1 and CDR2 from the germline V gene are MDHEN and SYDVKM. This CDR3 is 15 amino acids long. CDR3 nucleotides: TGTGCCAGCGGCTCCTACGGCACGTACCAAGAGACCCAGTACTTC. Protein sequence: CASGSYGTYQETQYF.

On this clonotype: Mismatch with germline at one junction end may stem from a read error. This sequence joins TRBV30 and TRBJ2-3, with a weak D call TRBD1 (5 bases). This CDR3 comprises 14 residues. Germline lookup yields CDR1 GTSNPN and CDR2 SVGIG (reference sequence). The CDR3 protein is CAWNRKLSTDTRYF. The CDR3 bases are TGTGCCTGGAACAGGAAACTTTCCACAGATACGCGGTATTTT.

This clonotype was detected many times. In DNA form, the CDR3 reads TGCAGTGCTAGCTGGGGACAGGGGCTAGCCAAAAACATTCAGTACTTC. This codes for CSASWGQGLAKNIQYF. The rearrangement joins TRBV20-1 to TRBJ2-4; 10 bases agree with TRBD1. J was trimmed by 0 bases and V by 3 bases; bases with no gene match: 5. The germline gives CDR1 DFQATT, CDR2 SNEGSKA (reference sequence). The CDR3 totals 16 residues.

This clonotype was seen at least ten times. The V and J genes are TRBV4-1 and TRBJ1-3, with D uncertain. The CDR3 consists of 15 residues. Deletions cut 0 bases from V and 2 bases from J, with 8 bases between. Germline values: CDR1 MGHRA, CDR2 YSYEKL. The DNA for the CDR3 is TGCGCCAGCAGCCAAGACCAGATTCCTGGAAACACCATATATTTT. Protein sequence: CASSQDQIPGNTIYF.

There are a few counts of this clonotype. The rearrangement links TRBV10-2 to TRBJ2-3; D is possibly TRBD1 (5 bases). Germline loops: CDR1 WSHSY, CDR2 SAAADI. Trimming stripped 2 bases from V and 0 bases from J, with 12 bases between. This CDR3 contains 16 residues. Written as DNA, the CDR3 is TGCGCCAGCAGTGAGGACAGCCCGATTAGCACAGATACGCAGTATTTT. Amino acid sequence: CASSEDSPISTDTQYF.

The table lists this clonotype with many counts. The chain couples TRBV19 to TRBJ2-1; 11 bases fit TRBD2. V was clipped by 8 bases and J by 9 bases; unmatched bases: 6. Germline V gene data show CDR1 as LNHDA and CDR2 as SQIVND (reference sequence). The CDR3 extends over 13 amino acids. CDR3 coding DNA: TGTGCCAGTGTAGCGGGAGGGCCGGGTGAGCAGTTCTTC. Protein: CASVAGGPGEQFF. Full variable domain (missing parts from reference TRBV19 and TRBJ2-1): DGGITQSPKYLFRKEGQNVTLSCEQNLNHDAMYWYRQDPGQGLRLIYYSQIVNDFQKGDIAEGYSVSREKKESFPLTVTSAQKNPTAFYLCASVAGGPGEQFFGPGTRLTVL.

This clonotype showed up many times. This chain links TRBV27 with TRBJ2-1; no firm D call. The germline V gene encodes CDR1 MNHEY and CDR2 SMNVEV (reference sequence). This CDR3 is 13 amino acids long. Trimming cost V 8 bases and J 8 bases, with 16 bases left between them. CDR3 nucleotides: TGTGCCAGCGGACCAATGCGGCCTTATGAGCAGTTCTTC. This encodes CASGPMRPYEQFF.